One and the same sample provided the 30 T cell receptor beta chains below, sequenced in a study of T cells in localized non-small cell lung cancer. The protocol was immunoSEQ multiplex PCR, while the TCRdb copy is restricted to in-frame clones and leaves out a portion. Here the sample spans 2,400 or so clones, about 27% being singletons. Sequences were derived from normal lung tissue next to the tumor, sampled before any cancer treatment. The receptors stem from a woman aged 35-70 years with stage II squamous cell lung carcinoma.

The V gene is TRBV30, the J gene TRBJ2-3; D possibly corresponds to TRBD2 (7 bases). The CDR3 consists of 16 residues. V lost 3 bases and J 3 bases, leaving 19 bases between the germline ends. Per the germline V gene, CDR1 is GTSNPN and CDR2 is SVGIG (reference sequence). In DNA, the CDR3 is TGTGCCTGGAGCCGTATTGGGGGCGGGAGAACAGATACGCAGTATTTT. Translating gives CAWSRIGGGRTDTQYF.

The table lists this clone with a few counts. The chain is built from TRBV28 and TRBJ2-1, with D perhaps given as TRBD1 or TRBD2 (5 bases each). Per germline, CDR1 MDHEN and CDR2 SYDVKM. Trimming stripped 4 bases from V and 9 bases from J, with 16 bases between. CDR3 length: 14 residues. The CDR3 protein is CASSYPNRGPEQFF. The DNA for the CDR3 is TGTGCCAGCAGTTATCCCAACCGGGGACCTGAGCAGTTCTTC.

V is TRBV19 and J is TRBJ2-7; 12 bases fit TRBD2. With 4 bases clipped from V and 5 bases from J, the junction kept 6 bases outside the gene matches. CDR1 is LNHDA and CDR2 is SQIVND in the germline V gene (reference sequence). The CDR3 is 15 amino acids. The CDR3 here is CASSKLAGGGNEQYF. The DNA for the CDR3 is TGTGCCAGTAGTAAACTAGCGGGAGGAGGTAACGAGCAGTACTTC.

This clone was seen a handful of times. This sequence joins TRBV5-1 and TRBJ2-2; perhaps TRBD2 as D (6 bases). V was trimmed by 4 bases and J by 4 bases, leaving 14 bases between them. Germline loops: CDR1 SGHRS, CDR2 YFSETQ. This CDR3 has 15 amino acids. The CDR3 region is CASSPGGSGTGELFF. As DNA, the CDR3 is TGCGCCAGCAGCCCGGGTGGTAGCGGCACCGGGGAGCTGTTTTTT. Complete variable domain (other parts from reference TRBV5-1 and TRBJ2-2): KAGVTQTPRYLIKTRGQQVTLSCSPISGHRSVSWYQQTPGQGLQFLFEYFSETQRNKGNFPGRFSGRQFSNSRSEMNVSTLELGDSALYLCASSPGGSGTGELFFGEGSRLTVL.

The CDR3 here is CASSFSLAGVGTDTQYF. DNA for the CDR3: TGCGCCAGCAGCTTTTCACTAGCGGGAGTAGGCACAGATACGCAGTATTTT. The chain combines TRBV5-1 with TRBJ2-3, with 11 nucleotides matching TRBD2. The germline V gene has CDR1 SGHRS and CDR2 YFSETQ. The trim removed 2 bases at V and 1 base at J, leaving 6 bases unmatched. The CDR3 is 17 amino acids.

This clone turned up a few times. The gene calls are TRBV29-1 and TRBJ2-7; either TRBD1 or TRBD2 may fit D (5 bases each). V shed 5 bases and J shed 4 bases, with 21 bases lying between them. There are 15 residues in the CDR3. The germline V gene has CDR1 SQVTM and CDR2 ANQGSEA. CDR3 sequence (DNA): TGCAGCGTTTTATCCTCGCCGGGCAGGGAGTACGAGCAGTACTTC. Its protein is CSVLSSPGREYEQYF.

This clone was seen a handful of times. The chain combines TRBV6-8 with TRBJ2-7; the D is unclear. Trimming removed 6 bases from V and 2 bases from J, with 14 bases in between. The CDR3 has 14 amino acids. Germline V CDR1 and CDR2: MNHGY, SAAAGT. CDR3 bases: TGTGCCAGCAGCCCCCTCAGGACCCCCTACGAGCAGTACTTC. Translated, it gives CASSPLRTPYEQYF.

The rearrangement links TRBV5-1 to TRBJ2-1, with 9 bases that match TRBD1. The germline gives CDR1 SGHRS, CDR2 YFSETQ. The V and J ends lost 4 bases and 2 bases, in that order; junction bases with no gene match: 4. The CDR3 loop spans 15 amino acids. The CDR3 DNA reads TGCGCCAGCAGCCCGGGACAGGGAACCTACAATGAGCAGTTCTTC. It codes for CASSPGQGTYNEQFF. The full variable domain, rest sourced from reference TRBV5-1 and TRBJ2-1, is KAGVTQTPRYLIKTRGQQVTLSCSPISGHRSVSWYQQTPGQGLQFLFEYFSETQRNKGNFPGRFSGRQFSNSRSEMNVSTLELGDSALYLCASSPGQGTYNEQFFGPGTRLTVL.

The chain combines TRBV11-3 with TRBJ2-6, with D perhaps matching TRBD2 (6 bases). There are 18 residues in the CDR3. Trimming pared 5 bases from V and 2 bases from J, leaving 19 bases between. CDR1 and CDR2 (germline): SGHNT, YENEEA. In nucleotides, the CDR3 is TGTGCCAGCAGCGCAGGTAAAGGGAGGTCCCCTGGGGCCAACGTCCTGACTTTC. It encodes CASSAGKGRSPGANVLTF.

J is TRBJ1-1 and V is TRBV30; no firm D call. The CDR3 covers 13 residues. Germline loops: CDR1 GTSNPN, CDR2 SVGIG (reference sequence). CDR3 DNA sequence: TGTGCTTGCAAGACTGGGTCGAACACTGAAGCTTTCTTT. Translating it yields CACKTGSNTEAFF.

This clone turned up a few times. This chain uses TRBV6-8 with TRBJ2-7; 9 nucleotides line up with TRBD1. This CDR3 is 14 amino acids long. Per the germline V gene, CDR1 is MNHGY and CDR2 is SAAAGT. After removal of 6 bases from V and 3 bases from J, the junction contained 6 bases not matched to a gene. The CDR3 here is CASSLYRGLYEQYF. The CDR3 DNA reads TGTGCCAGCAGCCTTTACAGGGGGCTCTACGAGCAGTACTTC.

This chain uses TRBV10-2 with TRBJ1-5; D unclear. CDR1 is WSHSY, CDR2 SAAADI, per germline. The CDR3 extends over 16 amino acids. Trimming cost V 5 bases and J 6 bases, with 20 bases left between them. The CDR3 sequence is CASSTHPGGYGQPQHF. The DNA for the CDR3 is TGCGCCAGCAGTACCCACCCCGGAGGGTACGGTCAGCCCCAGCATTTT.

The chain recombines TRBV6-1 with TRBJ2-7, with unresolved D. V lost 1 base and J lost 6, with 10 bases in between. The CDR3 contains 13 residues. Germline CDR1 reads MNHNS; CDR2 reads SASEGT. The DNA for the CDR3 is TGTGCCAGCAGTGAAGGACGGGTCGGCGAGCAGTACTTC. Translation: CASSEGRVGEQYF.

The J gene is TRBJ2-1, the V gene TRBV11-3, with D possibly TRBD2 on 6 matching bases. The V end was cut by 3 bases, the J end by 4 bases, with 19 bases between. The CDR3 consists of 17 residues. Germline V lookup: CDR1 SGHNT, CDR2 YENEEA. CDR3 sequence reads: CASSLAEGPPQYNEQFF. The CDR3 region has the DNA TGTGCCAGCAGCTTGGCGGAGGGGCCACCACAATACAATGAGCAGTTCTTC.

This chain connects TRBV28 to TRBJ2-3; D is perhaps TRBD2 (5 bases). Trimming shortened V by 3 bases and J by 5 bases, and 12 bases separated the two germline ends. The CDR3 contains 14 residues. The V gene's germline CDR1 is MDHEN and CDR2 SYDVKM. CDR3 in DNA: TGTGCCAGCAGTTTGCTTCGGGAACGAGATACGCAGTATTTT. This translates into CASSLLRERDTQYF.

Sample share makes this clone medium-sized. The chain links TRBV11-3 to TRBJ2-7; 8 bases agree with TRBD1. The CDR3 is made up of 17 amino acids. V trimming: 3 bases; J trimming: 2 bases; junction bases outside the gene matches: 12. Germline loops: CDR1 SGHNT, CDR2 YENEEA. The CDR3 coding sequence is TGTGCCAGCAGCTTTCCGGCGGTGACAGGGGATCCCTACGAGCAGTACTTC. Protein product: CASSFPAVTGDPYEQYF.

This chain links TRBV10-3 with TRBJ2-5; D unresolved. The CDR3 has 15 residues. Germline V CDR1 and CDR2: ENHRY, SYGVKD. Trimming removed 0 bases from V and 5 bases from J, with 13 bases in between. For the CDR3, the DNA is TGTGCCATCAGTGAGTCGACACGCCGAATGGAGACCCAGTACTTC. Translated, it gives CAISESTRRMETQYF.

This chain links TRBV5-1 with TRBJ2-1; weak D call: TRBD2 (6 bases). Trimming shortened V by 3 bases and J by 5 bases, and 18 bases separated the two germline ends. Germline CDR1 reads SGHRS; CDR2 reads YFSETQ. CDR3 length: 16 amino acids. The DNA of the CDR3 is TGCGCCAGCAGCTCTACCCTTTCTAGCGTCCACAATGAGCAGTTCTTC. Translated, it gives CASSSTLSSVHNEQFF.

A few counts support this clone. The chain has TRBV19 and TRBJ1-1; D is unclear. Germline assignment: CDR1 LNHDA and CDR2 SQIVND (reference sequence). This CDR3 is 12 amino acids long. With 3 bases removed from V and 7 bases from J, the gap between germline ends came to 9 bases. The CDR3 DNA reads TGTGCCAGTAGTATTAGTGCTGGTGAAGCTTTCTTT. It yields the protein CASSISAGEAFF.

The chain links TRBV11-3 to TRBJ2-7; D is uncertain. The CDR3 is made up of 14 amino acids. V was trimmed by 2 bases and J by 3 bases, leaving 11 bases between them. From germline, CDR1 is SGHNT and CDR2 YENEEA. CDR3 DNA: TGTGCCAGCAGCTTAACTGCATATGACTACGAGCAGTACTTC. This sequence encodes CASSLTAYDYEQYF.

This clone qualifies as large. A junction end diverges from the germline sequence, so it may reflect a read error. The rearrangement joins TRBV6-1 to TRBJ1-6; no firm D call. Germline CDR1 reads MNHNS; CDR2 reads SASEGT. CDR3 length equals 14 residues. This CDR3 is CASSEVAVNSPLHF. The CDR3 DNA reads as TGTGCCAGCAGTGAAGTCGCAGTTAATTCTCCCCTCCACTTT.

This clone was recorded a few times. CDR3 in DNA: TGTGCCAGCAGCTTTGGATTAGGGACCGCCTTAGGTGGCTACACCTTC. Its protein is CASSFGLGTALGGYTF. The chain recombines TRBV11-3 with TRBJ1-2, with D tentatively TRBD1 (5 bases). This CDR3 is 16 amino acids long. From germline, CDR1 is SGHNT and CDR2 YENEEA. V lost 3 bases to trimming and J lost 7 bases, with 21 bases between them.

A few counts support this clone. The J gene is TRBJ2-7, the V gene TRBV28; 9 bases are a match to TRBD1. This CDR3 has 15 residues. V trimming: 5 bases; J trimming: 3 bases; junction bases outside the gene matches: 8. CDR1 and CDR2 (germline): MDHEN, SYDVKM. The CDR3: CASSHPRQGGYEQYF. CDR3 DNA sequence: TGTGCCAGCAGTCATCCCCGACAGGGGGGCTACGAGCAGTACTTC.

This clone was seen a few times. J is TRBJ2-3 and V is TRBV7-5; TRBD1 was called by the table and not checked on the DNA. TRBV7-5 has pseudogene status. The CDR3 runs to 17 residues. The CDR3 DNA reads as TGTGCCAGCAGCTTAGTTTGGGCAGGGGGGTGGACAGATACGCAGTATTTT. This codes for CASSLVWAGGWTDTQYF.

This clone was counted between two and nine times. This sequence joins TRBV11-3 and TRBJ1-2; possible D gene TRBD1, 6 bases. The germline V gene encodes CDR1 SGHNT and CDR2 YENEEA. V was cut by 2 bases and J by 7 bases, with 23 bases left in between. The CDR3 runs 17 residues. DNA for the CDR3: TGTGCCAGCAGCTTAAGTGGGGGCGGTTGTAGGGTTGCTGGCTACACCTTC. Its protein product is CASSLSGGGCRVAGYTF.

The V call is TRBV19, the J call TRBJ2-1, with TRBD1 matching 9 bases. V lost 5 bases and J lost 3; bases outside the gene matches: 5. This CDR3 contains 15 residues. The V gene's germline CDR1 is LNHDA and CDR2 SQIVND (reference sequence). CDR3 sequence: CASSLRTGDYNEQFF. CDR3 sequence (DNA): TGTGCCAGTAGTCTGAGGACAGGGGACTACAATGAGCAGTTCTTC. Drawing the rest from reference TRBV19 and TRBJ2-1, the complete variable domain is DGGITQSPKYLFRKEGQNVTLSCEQNLNHDAMYWYRQDPGQGLRLIYYSQIVNDFQKGDIAEGYSVSREKKESFPLTVTSAQKNPTAFYLCASSLRTGDYNEQFFGPGTRLTVL.

The sample holds a few counts of this clone. CDR3 nucleotide sequence: TGTGCCAGCAGCCAGGACACAGCCCAGGGACAGCCCCAGCATTTT. Its translation is CASSQDTAQGQPQHF. The chain couples TRBV9 to TRBJ1-5; D may be TRBD1 (5 bases). Germline V lookup: CDR1 SGDLS, CDR2 YYNGEE. Trimming left V 4 bases short and J 7 bases short, with 18 bases between. The CDR3 contains 15 residues.

V gene TRBV9 combines with J gene TRBJ2-1, with 8 bases that match TRBD2. V shed 3 bases and J 8 bases; nucleotides not matched to a gene: 7. Germline lookup yields CDR1 SGDLS and CDR2 YYNGEE. This CDR3 has 14 residues. CDR3 protein: CASSAGTSTHEQFF. The DNA of the CDR3 is TGTGCCAGCAGCGCCGGGACTAGTACCCATGAGCAGTTCTTC.

This clone appeared a single time. This chain uses TRBV29-1 with TRBJ2-3; a possible D gene is TRBD2 (6 bases). Trimming cost V 6 bases and J 1 base, with 11 bases left between them. Germline assignment: CDR1 SQVTM and CDR2 ANQGSEA. The CDR3 spans 13 residues. The CDR3 sequence is CSVRRGGTDTQYF. In nucleotides, the CDR3 is TGCAGCGTGCGGCGGGGCGGCACAGATACGCAGTATTTT.

The chain links TRBV30 to TRBJ1-1; D is unclear. Trimming pared 2 bases from V and 7 bases from J, leaving 14 bases between. The CDR3 totals 13 residues. The germline gives CDR1 GTSNPN, CDR2 SVGIG (reference sequence). The CDR3 reads CAWSTYPTVEAFF. As DNA, the CDR3 is TGTGCCTGGAGTACCTACCCCACAGTTGAAGCTTTCTTT.